This TCR beta chain was sequenced in a study of early T cells in non-severe SARS-CoV-2 infection. Study summary: Sequencing targeted bulk RNA from unsorted whole blood, leaving chains unpaired.

This CDR3 is built from 13 residues. CDR1 is MNHNY, CDR2 SVGAGI, per germline (reference sequence). V lost 6 bases to trimming and J lost 6 bases, with 15 bases between them. General study points: In VDJdb matching, anti-spike CD8 responses were favored while private and CD4 specificities went missing.

Tagging with unique molecular identifiers was applied to individual cDNA molecules. MiXCR was run by TCRdb on the 5' RACE reads, yielding one entry per CDR3 protein. The sample lists tens of thousands of distinct CDR3 sequences, around 12% occurring once. This clonotype was recorded a few times. Its antigen is still unknown. The V and J genes are TRBV6-6 and TRBJ2-7; D is undetermined. This sequence was found in an adult who was a healthcare worker with PCR-confirmed SARS-CoV-2 infection or an uninfected control (not recorded which). Sample: whole blood. DNA for the CDR3: TGTGCCAGCAGCCCTCAGAAGGTCGGCGAGCAGTACTTC. Translating gives CASSPQKVGEQYF.